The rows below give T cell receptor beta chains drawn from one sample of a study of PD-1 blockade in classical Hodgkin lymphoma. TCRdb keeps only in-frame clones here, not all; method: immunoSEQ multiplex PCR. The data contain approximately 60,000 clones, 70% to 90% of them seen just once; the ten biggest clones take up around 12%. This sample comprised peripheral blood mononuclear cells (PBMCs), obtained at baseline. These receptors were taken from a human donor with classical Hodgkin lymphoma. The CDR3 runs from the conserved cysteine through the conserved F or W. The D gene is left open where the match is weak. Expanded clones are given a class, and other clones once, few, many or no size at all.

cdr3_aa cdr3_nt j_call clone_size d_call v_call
CASSLEDPTNEKLFF TGTGCCAGCAGTTTAGAAGATCCAACTAATGAAAAACTGTTTTTT TRBJ1-4 NA NA TRBV6-5
CASSQGAGDYEQYF TGTGCCAGCAGCCAAGGGGCAGGGGACTACGAGCAGTACTTC TRBJ2-7 NA NA TRBV14
CASSAYDRGTEAFF TGTGCCAGCAGCGCCTACGACAGGGGGACTGAAGCTTTCTTT TRBJ1-1 NA TRBD1 TRBV9
CASSDTGTGGSYTEAFF TGTGCCAGCAGCGACACCGGGACAGGGGGCTCCTACACTGAAGCTTTCTTT TRBJ1-1 NA TRBD1 TRBV5-6
CASSLARDRGHEQYF TGTGCCAGCAGCTTAGCGCGGGACAGGGGGCACGAGCAGTACTTC TRBJ2-7 NA TRBD1 TRBV7-8
CASSLDRGGRYGYTF TGTGCCAGCAGCTTAGATCGAGGAGGGCGGTATGGCTACACCTTC TRBJ1-2 NA NA TRBV7-6
CASSLVLGASSTEAFF TGCGCCAGCAGCTTGGTGCTAGGGGCCTCGAGCACTGAAGCTTTCTTT TRBJ1-1 NA NA TRBV5-1
CASSHNRGPSEKLFF TGTGCCAGCAGCCACAACAGGGGACCGAGTGAAAAACTGTTTTTT TRBJ1-4 NA TRBD1 TRBV4-2
CASSPGRVYEQYF TGTGCCAGTAGCCCAGGCCGGGTCTACGAGCAGTACTTC TRBJ2-7 NA NA TRBV19
CASSGQVNTEAFF TGTGCCAGCAGTGGACAGGTTAACACTGAAGCTTTCTTT TRBJ1-1 NA NA TRBV25-1
CASSLAGAGNTIYF TGTGCCAGCAGTTTGGCAGGGGCTGGAAACACCATATATTTT TRBJ1-3 few NA TRBV28
CASSVLLGPNTEAFF TGTGCCAGCTCAGTTTTGCTGGGGCCGAACACTGAAGCTTTCTTT TRBJ1-1 NA NA TRBV18
CASSLKYGTVDYGYTF TGTGCCAGCAGTTTAAAATACGGGACAGTGGACTATGGCTACACCTTC TRBJ1-2 once TRBD1 TRBV28
CASSLGTGGPEAFF TGTGCCAGCAGCTTAGGCACAGGGGGCCCTGAAGCTTTCTTT TRBJ1-1 NA TRBD1 TRBV7-3
CASSYPQTATNEKLFF TGTGCCAGCAGTTATCCTCAGACGGCAACTAATGAAAAACTGTTTTTT TRBJ1-4 NA NA TRBV7-6
CASSSGLAGGSTGELFF TGTGCCAGCAGCTCGGGGTTAGCGGGGGGATCCACCGGGGAGCTGTTTTTT TRBJ2-2 NA TRBD2 TRBV5-4
CASSLESQGSNTEAFF TGTGCCAGCAGTTTAGAATCCCAGGGTTCAAACACTGAAGCTTTCTTT TRBJ1-1 NA NA TRBV27
CSAQRPSSYEQYF TGCAGCGCCCAAAGGCCTTCCTCCTACGAGCAGTACTTC TRBJ2-7 NA NA TRBV29-1
CASSEWGNTGELFF TGCGCCAGCAGTGAGTGGGGGAACACCGGGGAGCTGTTTTTT TRBJ2-2 NA NA TRBV10-1
CASGDRDSNQPQHF TGTGCCAGCGGGGACAGGGATAGCAATCAGCCCCAGCATTTT TRBJ1-5 NA TRBD1 TRBV28
CASSSGTGGVEAFF TGTGCCAGCAGCTCTGGGACAGGGGGGGTTGAAGCTTTCTTT TRBJ1-1 NA TRBD1 TRBV7-6
CASTTNGHSNEKLFF TGTGCCAGCACTACTAACGGACACTCTAATGAAAAACTGTTTTTT TRBJ1-4 NA NA TRBV9
CASGMGTGIYEQYF TGTGCCAGTGGCATGGGGACAGGGATCTACGAGCAGTACTTC TRBJ2-7 once TRBD1 TRBV6-9
CASVDRVEQPQHF TGTGCCAGTGTAGACAGGGTCGAACAGCCCCAGCATTTT TRBJ1-5 NA TRBD1 TRBV19